The 23 T cell receptor beta chains presented below share a single source sample, sequenced in a study of T-cell reconstitution after alpha-beta-depleted transplantation in children. The TCRbeta library incorporated unique molecular identifiers. TCRdb re-analysed the PCR reads in MiXCR, keeping a single row per CDR3 protein. The sample carries 500,000 or so distinct CDR3 sequences, approximately 30% recorded once. The sequences come from PBMCs from the stem cell graft donor, collected from the stem cell graft. Receptors were obtained from a human donor who donated a stem cell graft to a child with aplastic anemia.

The chain is built from TRBV11-2 and TRBJ2-3; unclear D gene. Germline assignment: CDR1 SGHAT and CDR2 FQNNGV. The CDR3 is made up of 12 amino acids. The V and J ends lost 5 bases and 4 bases respectively, with 7 bases between them. The CDR3 coding sequence is TGTGCCAGCAGCATCAACCCAGATACGCAGTATTTT. It is translated as CASSINPDTQYF.

This clonotype was seen only a few times. This rearrangement joins TRBV7-3 to TRBJ2-2; D ambiguous. Trimming shortened V by 5 bases and J by 7 bases, and 14 bases separated the two germline ends. CDR3 length: 14 residues. Germline-derived CDR1 and CDR2 are SGHTA and FQGTGA. CDR3 DNA sequence: TGTGCCAGCAGCCCCCAGATCGTGGGCGGGGAGCTGTTTTTT. Its translation is CASSPQIVGGELFF.

The chain employs TRBV30 and TRBJ2-3, with 8 nucleotides matching TRBD2. Germline V gene sequence: CDR1 GTSNPN, CDR2 SVGIG (reference sequence). Trimming took 0 bases from V and 1 from J; bases not matched to a gene: 3. The CDR3 has 15 residues. Written as DNA, the CDR3 is TGTGCCTGGAGTGTCGGGGGGGCGGGCACAGATACGCAGTATTTT. It is translated as CAWSVGGAGTDTQYF.

This clonotype occurred a few times. The rearrangement joins TRBV20-1 to TRBJ2-5; 7 positions agree with TRBD1. V was clipped by 4 bases and J by 2 bases; unmatched bases: 1. This CDR3 region has 12 residues. Per the germline V gene, CDR1 is DFQATT and CDR2 is SNEGSKA (reference sequence). CDR3 DNA sequence: TGCAGTGCTAAGGGACAGCAAGAGACCCAGTACTTC. Its translation: CSAKGQQETQYF.

V usage is TRBV7-8 and J usage is TRBJ1-1; D possibly corresponds to TRBD1 (5 bases). There are 17 residues in the CDR3. CDR1 and CDR2 (germline): SGHVS, FQNEAQ. The V and J ends lost 0 bases and 0 bases respectively, with 14 bases between them. The CDR3 bases are TGTGCCAGCAGCTTAGCGCGGGGAGGGGCAGTGAACACTGAAGCTTTCTTT. Encoded protein: CASSLARGGAVNTEAFF.

This chain links TRBV12-3 or TRBV12-4 with TRBJ2-1; D call uncertain. V lost 1 base and J lost 10, with 8 bases in between. This CDR3 is 12 amino acids long. DNA for the CDR3: TGTGCCAGCAGTTTAGAACCTGGGGAGCAGTTCTTC. Translated, it gives CASSLEPGEQFF.

This clonotype was seen many times. This chain connects TRBV20-1 to TRBJ2-7; D not certain. Germline CDR1 is DFQATT and CDR2 is SNEGSKA (reference sequence). V was clipped by 0 bases and J by 3 bases, with 9 bases between them. This CDR3 comprises 13 residues. The CDR3, as DNA: TGCAGTGCTAGAGACGGTTACAGCTACGAGCAGTACTTC. It is translated as CSARDGYSYEQYF.

The CDR3 here is CASSFGGGEQYF. The CDR3, as DNA: TGTGCCAGCAGTTTTGGGGGGGGCGAGCAGTACTTC. The rearrangement joins TRBV12-3 or TRBV12-4 to TRBJ2-7, with 7 bases matching TRBD2. V trimming: 3 bases; J trimming: 6 bases; junction bases outside the gene matches: 2. The CDR3 runs 12 residues.

V usage is TRBV10-3 and J usage is TRBJ2-1; the D is unclear. Germline CDR1 ENHRY, CDR2 SYGVKD. The CDR3 has 11 residues. Deletions cut 0 bases from V and 7 bases from J, with 1 base between. CDR3 protein: CAISESNEQFF. CDR3 sequence (DNA): TGTGCCATCAGTGAGTCAAATGAGCAGTTCTTC.

Concerning this clonotype itself: One end of the junction does not line up with germline, which may come from a read error. The V gene is TRBV7-2, the J gene TRBJ2-7; 8 bases align to TRBD2. From germline, CDR1 is SGHTA and CDR2 FQGNSA. The CDR3 totals 13 residues. CDR3 sequence (DNA): TGTGCCAGCAGCTTAATTTACGGGGGGGAATTTAACTTC. Amino acid sequence: CASSLIYGGEFNF.

A few counts support this clonotype. CDR3 loop: CASRNINPAGSYEQYF. The DNA for the CDR3 is TGTGCCAGCCGAAACATAAACCCTGCGGGTTCCTACGAGCAGTACTTC. V gene TRBV27 combines with J gene TRBJ2-7; TRBD2 is a possible D gene (5 bases). Between the trimmed V and J ends, which lost 8 bases and 1 base, there was a span of 21 bases. Germline V gene data show CDR1 as MNHEY and CDR2 as SMNVEV (reference sequence). CDR3 size: 16 residues.

This clonotype has only a few counts. The rearrangement links TRBV6-1 to TRBJ1-4, with a possible D match to TRBD1 (5 bases). CDR1 is MNHNS, CDR2 SASEGT, per germline. The V and J ends lost 6 bases and 7 bases respectively, with 18 bases between them. CDR3 size: 15 residues. The CDR3 coding sequence is TGTGCCAGCAGAAGCCTCCGGGGCGCACGTGAAAAACTGTTTTTT. Encoded protein: CASRSLRGAREKLFF.

This clonotype was found a few times. The chain recombines TRBV15 with TRBJ1-2; TRBD1 aligns across 9 bases. CDR3 length equals 14 residues. V was clipped by 10 bases and J by 2 bases; unmatched bases: 8. Germline V gene sequence: CDR1 LNHNV, CDR2 YYDKDF (reference sequence). Written as DNA, the CDR3 is TGTGCCAGCGGACAGGGGATTGGAAACTATGGCTACACCTTC. This translates into CASGQGIGNYGYTF.

In this sample, this clonotype turned up a few times. V and J are TRBV7-9 and TRBJ1-2; D unresolved. The CDR3 is made up of 14 amino acids. Germline V gene sequence: CDR1 SEHNR, CDR2 FQNEAQ (reference sequence). The ends were cut back, 1 base at V and 4 bases at J, with 10 bases in the middle. The DNA of the CDR3 is TGTGCCAGCAGCTTAGGAGATGGTAGCTATGGCTACACCTTC. Amino acid sequence: CASSLGDGSYGYTF.

The rearrangement uses TRBV9 and TRBJ2-2, with 7 positions matching TRBD2. Germline-derived CDR1 and CDR2 are SGDLS and YYNGEE. This CDR3 has 16 amino acids. V gave up 4 bases and J gave up 5 bases; unmatched junction bases: 11. CDR3 coding DNA: TGTGCCAGCAGCTACCAGGGCGGGAGAGTAACCGGGGAGCTGTTTTTT. Amino acids: CASSYQGGRVTGELFF.

This clonotype was seen once. V and J are TRBV20-1 and TRBJ2-2, with 9 bases that match TRBD2. The germline V gene encodes CDR1 DFQATT and CDR2 SNEGSKA (reference sequence). The CDR3 totals 14 residues. V shed 6 bases, J shed 4 bases, and the junction held 6 bases outside the gene matches. CDR3 sequence reads: CSAEREASTGELFF. The CDR3 DNA follows: TGCAGTGCGGAGCGGGAGGCCTCCACCGGGGAGCTGTTTTTT.

The chain is built from TRBV19 and TRBJ2-5, with 9 positions matching TRBD2. V lost 3 bases, J lost 0 bases, and 11 bases stayed unmatched. The CDR3 contains 18 residues. The germline V gene has CDR1 LNHDA and CDR2 SQIVND (reference sequence). The CDR3 bases are TGTGCCAGTAGTATCGGCGGGAGGGCCCATCTTTACCAAGAGACCCAGTACTTC. Translated, it gives CASSIGGRAHLYQETQYF.

The chain's CDR3 is CASNSRTGRLETGELFF. CDR3 nucleotide sequence: TGTGCCAGCAACTCGCGGACAGGGCGATTGGAGACCGGGGAGCTGTTTTTT. V and J are TRBV7-9 and TRBJ2-2, with TRBD1 matching over 8 bases. The germline V gene has CDR1 SEHNR and CDR2 FQNEAQ (reference sequence). V gave up 7 bases and J gave up 5 bases; unmatched junction bases: 15. The CDR3 is 17 residues long.

The sample holds a few counts of this clonotype. The chain has TRBV6-5 and TRBJ2-7; 11 bases match TRBD2. V lost 3 bases, J lost 5 bases, and 3 bases stayed unmatched. Germline assignment: CDR1 MNHEY and CDR2 SVGAGI. CDR3 length: 14 amino acids. This chain's CDR3 is CASSYGTSGDEQYF. For the CDR3, the DNA is TGTGCCAGCAGTTATGGGACTAGCGGTGACGAGCAGTACTTC.

The CDR3 bases are TGTGCCAGCAGTCCCCCTCCTAGAGTCAATGAGCAGTTCTTC. It yields the protein CASSPPPRVNEQFF. The chain is built from TRBV6-2 or TRBV6-3 and TRBJ2-1; D remains ambiguous. Germline V CDR1 and CDR2: MNHEY, SVGEGT. Trimming removed 5 bases at V and 6 bases at J, with 14 bases between. This CDR3 contains 14 residues.

The chain joins TRBV5-1 to TRBJ1-2; the D gene is possibly TRBD1 (5 bases). The CDR3 has 14 residues. Germline loops: CDR1 SGHRS, CDR2 YFSETQ. Between the trimmed V and J ends, which lost 0 bases and 7 bases, there was a span of 13 bases. In nucleotides, the CDR3 is TGCGCCAGCAGCTTGGGCCGGGGGTTTGGTGGCTACACCTTC. Its translation is CASSLGRGFGGYTF.

This clonotype has just a few counts. The V and J genes are TRBV4-3 and TRBJ1-2; unclear D gene. Germline CDR1 reads LGHNA; CDR2 reads YSLEER. V gave up 0 bases and J gave up 4 bases, with 6 bases separating them. The CDR3 runs to 13 residues. The CDR3, as DNA: TGCGCCAGCAGCCAAGATAGCGCCTATGGCTACACCTTC. Amino acids: CASSQDSAYGYTF.

V and J are TRBV7-9 and TRBJ2-3, with D perhaps assigned TRBD1 or TRBD2 (5 bases each). Trimming pared 3 bases from V and 3 bases from J, leaving 10 bases between. CDR3 length equals 14 residues. Per germline, CDR1 SEHNR and CDR2 FQNEAQ (reference sequence). The CDR3 here is CASSFRGITDTQYF. Here the CDR3 DNA reads TGTGCCAGCAGCTTTCGGGGCATAACAGATACGCAGTATTTT.